The 23 T cell receptor beta chains below all came from one sample that was sequenced in a study of regulatory T cells in long-lasting Graves disease (dated by TCRdb to about 2021). The label giving this sample's time point can be read as: newly diagnosed GD, antithyroid drugs for less than 3 months. For both TCR sequencing and RNA sequencing, RNA was extracted from PBMCs using TRIzol. Library preparation employed multiplex PCR. Instrument used: Illumina HiSeq 4000. To build TCR beta libraries, CDR3 regions were amplified by Arm-PCR using iRepertoire HTBI primers. TCRdb itself trimmed the public reads at Q25 with fastp, ran MiXCR and retained productive beta chains. A single entry per CDR3 protein holds the most common genes and DNA from its merged rows. Present in this sample are 450,000 to 650,000 distinct CDR3 sequences, about 16% of which were seen just once. The ten most abundant clones make up around 25% of the sample.

These data also formed part of another study, on T cells in Graves' hyperthyroidism and ophthalmopathy.

Sequences were derived from peripheral blood mononuclear cells (PBMCs), sampled at new diagnosis, from a patient treated with antithyroid drugs. Receptors originate from a woman aged 35-65 years with Graves disease. Donor details come from another sample of the same person, matched by shared clones.

This clonotype was seen a few times. The chain is built from TRBV2 and TRBJ1-1; 7 bases align to TRBD1. The CDR3 runs 14 residues. The V and J ends lost 5 bases and 5 bases, in that order; junction bases with no gene match: 8. CDR1 is SNHLY, CDR2 FYNNEI, per germline. CDR3 protein: CASSSQGPRTEAFF. For the CDR3, the DNA is TGTGCCAGCAGTTCACAGGGGCCCAGGACTGAAGCTTTCTTT.

The genes are TRBV11-3 and TRBJ2-7; no clear D gene. Germline V gives CDR1 SGHNT, CDR2 YENEEA. The CDR3 has 16 amino acids. Deletions cut 3 bases from V and 3 bases from J, with 18 bases between. The CDR3 nucleotides are TGTGCCAGCAGCTTCCCTAAACCGGGCGAAGGCTACGAGCAGTACTTC. Translation: CASSFPKPGEGYEQYF.

This clonotype has a handful of counts. The genes are TRBV28 and TRBJ1-1, with D perhaps matching TRBD1 (6 bases). V was trimmed by 10 bases and J by 4 bases, leaving 19 bases between them. This CDR3 spans 14 amino acids. Germline V gene lookup returns CDR1 MDHEN and CDR2 SYDVKM. CDR3 sequence reads: CATSVGGLVTEAFF. CDR3 nucleotide sequence: TGTGCCACCAGCGTTGGGGGGCTGGTCACTGAAGCTTTCTTT.

This clonotype was counted ten times or more. This chain connects TRBV3-1 to TRBJ1-1; possible D gene TRBD1, 6 bases. This CDR3 contains 14 residues. Germline V gene lookup returns CDR1 LGHDT and CDR2 YNNKEL (reference sequence). The ends were cut back, 4 bases at V and 8 bases at J, with 17 bases in the middle. The CDR3 coding sequence is TGTGCCAGCAGCCCTGAAGCCGGGACACCCGAAGCTTTCTTT. It is translated as CASSPEAGTPEAFF.

This clonotype occurred a few times. The chain combines TRBV24-1 with TRBJ2-3, with D unresolved. Looked up from germline, CDR1 is KGHDR and CDR2 is SFDVKD. The CDR3 runs 12 residues. V lost 4 bases, J lost 6 bases, and 7 bases lay in between. The CDR3, as DNA: TGTGCCACCAGTGACCGAGGTGATACGCAGTATTTT. Translation gives CATSDRGDTQYF.

The genes are TRBV6-2 or TRBV6-3 and TRBJ1-6, with D perhaps matching TRBD1 (5 bases). Trimming shortened V by 2 bases and J by 14 bases, and 16 bases separated the two germline ends. Germline V gene lookup returns CDR1 MNHEY and CDR2 SVGEGT. This CDR3 contains 14 residues. CDR3 DNA sequence: TGTGCCAGCAGTTACGGGACCCGAGAATCGGCCCTCCACTTT. Residues: CASSYGTRESALHF.

This clonotype came up many times. The chain uses TRBV13 and TRBJ1-1; D call uncertain. The CDR3 loop spans 13 amino acids. CDR1 and CDR2 (germline): PRHDT, FYEKMQ (reference sequence). V was pared by 5 bases and J by 1 base, with 8 bases between. The CDR3 DNA reads as TGTGCCAGCAGCGCTACAGAGAACACTGAAGCTTTCTTT. It translates to CASSATENTEAFF.

A remark on this clonotype: Compared with germline, one end of the junction differs, possibly owing to a read error. The V gene is TRBV6-1, the J gene TRBJ1-5; D may be TRBD1 (5 bases). CDR1 MNHNS and CDR2 SASEGT come from the germline V gene. The CDR3 is made up of 14 amino acids. As DNA, the CDR3 is TGTGCCGGCAGTATATCAGACAGAAATCAGCCCCAGCATTTT. Translating it yields CAGSISDRNQPQHF.

This clonotype was recorded many times. The chain links TRBV7-2 to TRBJ2-3; D perhaps matches TRBD2 (10 bases). The CDR3 runs to 16 residues. With 5 bases removed from V and 4 bases from J, the gap between germline ends came to 19 bases. Per the germline V gene, CDR1 is SGHTA and CDR2 is FQGNSA. CDR3 DNA: TGTGCCAGCAGCCAGCGGGGGGGACAGGGATCAGATACGCAGTATTTT. Its translation: CASSQRGGQGSDTQYF.

This clonotype was recorded at least ten times. The chain employs TRBV28 and TRBJ1-6; D gene ambiguous. V was pared by 4 bases and J by 0 bases, with 13 bases between. The CDR3 spans 17 residues. Looked up from germline, CDR1 is MDHEN and CDR2 is SYDVKM. The CDR3 region is CASSSWAASSYNSPLHF. In nucleotides, the CDR3 is TGTGCCAGCAGTTCATGGGCAGCGAGCTCCTATAATTCACCCCTCCACTTT. Variable domain in full (rest from reference TRBV28 and TRBJ1-6): DVKVTQSSRYLVKRTGEKVFLECVQDMDHENMFWYRQDPGLGLRLIYFSYDVKMKEKGDIPEGYSVSREKKERFSLILESASTNQTSMYLCASSSWAASSYNSPLHFGNGTRLTVT.

This clonotype appeared many times. The V call is TRBV12-3 or TRBV12-4, the J call TRBJ2-3; tentatively, D is TRBD2 (7 bases). Between the trimmed V and J ends, which lost 6 bases and 1 base, there was a span of 11 bases. The CDR3 length is 14 residues. This CDR3 is CASRGGAGTDTQYF. CDR3 DNA sequence: TGTGCCAGCAGAGGGGGGGCTGGCACAGATACGCAGTATTTT.

This clonotype was seen ten or more times. This chain uses TRBV3-1 with TRBJ1-1; D ambiguous. The germline CDR1 and CDR2 sequences are LGHDT and YNNKEL (reference sequence). The CDR3 spans 17 residues. The V end lost 0 bases, the J end lost 1 base, and 15 bases lay between the germline ends. This CDR3 reads CASSQEGGILWNTEAFF. The CDR3 DNA sequence: TGTGCCAGCAGCCAAGAGGGAGGTATCCTGTGGAACACTGAAGCTTTCTTT.

This clonotype came up a few times. The rearrangement joins TRBV5-5 to TRBJ2-5, with no clear D. V was clipped by 7 bases and J by 2 bases, with 15 bases between them. This CDR3 has 14 amino acids. Germline V gene lookup returns CDR1 SGHKS and CDR2 YYEKEE (reference sequence). The CDR3 is CASGRTGSQETQYF. CDR3 DNA sequence: TGTGCCAGCGGCCGTACCGGGTCACAAGAGACCCAGTACTTC.

The chain joins TRBV4-1 to TRBJ1-2; a weak D match, TRBD1 (5 bases). The germline gives CDR1 MGHRA, CDR2 YSYEKL. The CDR3 contains 13 residues. V lost 0 bases, J lost 8 bases, and 10 bases lay in between. The CDR3 loop reads CASSQDHWGGYTF. The CDR3 DNA is TGCGCCAGCAGCCAAGATCACTGGGGGGGCTACACCTTC.

In this sample, this clonotype turned up many times. This chain links TRBV18 with TRBJ1-1; D unclear. V lost 7 bases to trimming and J lost 1 base, with 13 bases between them. This CDR3 has 14 amino acids. In germline, CDR1 is KGHSH, CDR2 LQKENI. Written as DNA, the CDR3 is TGTGCCAGCTTGGCGGGAGTCGGGAACACTGAAGCTTTCTTT. Its protein is CASLAGVGNTEAFF.

This clonotype was counted at least ten times. The chain combines TRBV20-1 with TRBJ2-5; 7 bases line up with TRBD1. J gave up 2 bases and V 6 bases, and 6 bases lay outside the gene matches. There are 13 residues in the CDR3. Germline lookup yields CDR1 DFQATT and CDR2 SNEGSKA (reference sequence). The CDR3 protein is CSAPGQFQETQYF. The CDR3 DNA reads TGCAGTGCCCCGGGACAGTTTCAAGAGACCCAGTACTTC.

The gene calls are TRBV2 and TRBJ2-2, with D perhaps matching TRBD1 (5 bases). This CDR3 has 16 residues. Trimming left V 3 bases short and J 5 bases short, with 16 bases between. The V gene's germline CDR1 is SNHLY and CDR2 FYNNEI. Written as DNA, the CDR3 is TGTGCCAGCAGTGATGTACTGGACACGGTAACCGGGGAGCTGTTTTTT. Translating gives CASSDVLDTVTGELFF.

This chain connects TRBV12-3 or TRBV12-4 to TRBJ1-2, with 8 bases matching TRBD1. With V trimmed by 7 bases and J by 14 bases, 9 bases remained unmatched. CDR3 length: 11 residues. CDR3 in amino acids: CASNSGGPSTF. CDR3 sequence (DNA): TGTGCCAGCAATTCAGGGGGCCCTAGTACCTTC.

This clonotype was seen repeatedly, ten times or more. The V and J genes are TRBV12-3 or TRBV12-4 and TRBJ1-2; perhaps TRBD1 as D (6 bases). The CDR3 totals 13 residues. Between the trimmed V and J ends, which lost 7 bases and 8 bases, there was a span of 17 bases. CDR3 region: CASTLGGTKGYTF. The CDR3 DNA is TGTGCCAGCACCCTAGGGGGGACCAAGGGCTACACCTTC.

V is TRBV7-9 and J is TRBJ2-3; perhaps TRBD1 as D (6 bases). Germline V gives CDR1 SEHNR, CDR2 FQNEAQ (reference sequence). This CDR3 is 15 amino acids long. Trimming removed 4 bases at V and 2 bases at J, with 13 bases between. The CDR3 reads CASSSDSLYTDTQYF. The CDR3 region has the DNA TGTGCCAGCAGCTCGGACAGTCTGTACACAGATACGCAGTATTTT.

This clonotype appeared many times. The J gene is TRBJ1-1, the V gene TRBV6-1; D uncertain. From germline, CDR1 is MNHNS and CDR2 SASEGT. The CDR3 has 13 amino acids. Trimming took off 0 bases at V and 6 bases at J, with 8 bases between the two ends. The CDR3 DNA follows: TGTGCCAGCAGTGAAGCTTCGAGGTCTGAAGCTTTCTTT. Translation gives CASSEASRSEAFF.

Concerning this clonotype itself: This may be a read error: a much more frequent sequence differs by one nucleotide. This chain links TRBV6-2 or TRBV6-3 with TRBJ2-7; possibly TRBD1 for D (5 bases). The CDR3 is made up of 17 amino acids. Germline CDR1 MNHEY, CDR2 SVGEGT. V dropped 0 bases and J dropped 2 bases, with 17 bases sitting between them. The CDR3 spells CASSYSIVGASTYEQYF. DNA for the CDR3: TGTGCCAGCAGTTACTCGATTGTTGGGGCCTCCACCTACGAGCAGTACTTC.

This clonotype was seen many times. The junction shows a germline mismatch at one end, possibly a read error. The genes are TRBV4-1 and TRBJ2-5; a weak D match, TRBD1 (5 bases). CDR1 is MGHRA and CDR2 is YSYEKL in the germline V gene. The CDR3 loop spans 13 amino acids. CDR3 nucleotides: TGTGCCAGCAGCCAGGGCCCACAAGAGACCCAGTACTTC. Protein: CASSQGPQETQYF.